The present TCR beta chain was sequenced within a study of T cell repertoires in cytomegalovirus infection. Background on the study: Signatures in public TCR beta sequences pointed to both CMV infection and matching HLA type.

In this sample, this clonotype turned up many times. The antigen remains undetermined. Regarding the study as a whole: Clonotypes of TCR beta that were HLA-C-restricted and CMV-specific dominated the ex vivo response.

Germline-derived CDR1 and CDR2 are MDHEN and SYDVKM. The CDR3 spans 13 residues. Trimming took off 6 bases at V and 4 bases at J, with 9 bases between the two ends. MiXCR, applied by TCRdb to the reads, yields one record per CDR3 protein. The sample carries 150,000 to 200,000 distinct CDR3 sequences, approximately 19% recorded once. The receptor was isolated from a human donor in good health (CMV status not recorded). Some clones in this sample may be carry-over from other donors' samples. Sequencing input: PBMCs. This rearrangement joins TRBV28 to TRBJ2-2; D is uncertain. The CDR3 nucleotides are TGTGCCAGCAGGCCCCCTGCCACCGGGGAGCTGTTTTTT. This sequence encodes CASRPPATGELFF. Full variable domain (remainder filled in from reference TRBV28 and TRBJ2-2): DVKVTQSSRYLVKRTGEKVFLECVQDMDHENMFWYRQDPGLGLRLIYFSYDVKMKEKGDIPEGYSVSREKKERFSLILESASTNQTSMYLCASRPPATGELFFGEGSRLTVL.